This paragraph covers one TCR beta chain sequence. Per the study methods: Reference gene primer amplification in the assay estimated nucleated cell counts. Libraries were prepared by immunoSEQ multiplex PCR; TCRdb keeps only in-frame clonotypes and omits some of them. V, J and clone size reflect that table, while D and trimming were determined from the DNA. The table lists fewer than 350,000 clones, about 85% of them singletons. The data belong to a study of blood T cell repertoires in COVID-19. In the study overall: The origin of the acute and convalescent COVID-19 samples was the United States, Italy and Spain. The cDNA or gDNA used as material had been derived from T cells, B-cell-depleted T cells, or PBMCs.

Germline V gene sequence: CDR1 MNHEY, CDR2 SMNVEV (reference sequence). The V segment lost 8 bases and the J segment 5 bases; nucleotides outside the gene matches: 8. This CDR3 spans 14 amino acids. Specimen: PBMCs or T cells enriched from blood (not recorded which). The chain has TRBV27 and TRBJ2-7, with 11 bases aligning to TRBD2. The source of this sequence is a woman under 40 who had been exposed to COVID-19. The CDR3 DNA reads TGTGCCAGCCCTACGGGACTAGCGGAAAACGAGCAGTACTTC. It codes for CASPTGLAENEQYF.